The 29 T cell receptor beta chains below were found in one sample sequenced in a study of T cell responses to AZD1222 COVID-19 vaccine. Produced via immunoSEQ multiplex PCR; TCRdb's table is partial and in-frame only. The sample holds over 120,000 clones; 93% are singletons and the top ten take under 6.5%. The sample consisted of peripheral blood, taken on day 0 of AZD1222 vaccination. These TCRs come from an adult in good health.

This chain joins TRBV9 and TRBJ1-1, with TRBD1 matching 7 bases. The CDR3 has 14 amino acids. Germline V gives CDR1 SGDLS, CDR2 YYNGEE. Germline trimming cut 4 bases from V and 3 bases from J; bases unmatched to any gene: 6. The CDR3 sequence: CASSFRGTDTEAFF. In nucleotides, the CDR3 is TGTGCCAGCAGCTTCCGAGGGACAGACACTGAAGCTTTCTTT.

V and J are TRBV14 and TRBJ1-1; D call uncertain. CDR3 size: 15 residues. V lost 0 bases and J lost 0, with 8 bases in between. Germline lookup yields CDR1 SGHDN and CDR2 FVKESK. CDR3 amino acids: CASSQDSGVNTEAFF. CDR3 sequence (DNA): TGTGCCAGCAGCCAAGATTCCGGGGTGAACACTGAAGCTTTCTTT.

The V call is TRBV28, the J call TRBJ2-5; D gene unclear. CDR1 and CDR2 (germline): MDHEN, SYDVKM. CDR3 length: 13 residues. Trimming removed 2 bases from V and 0 bases from J, with 4 bases in between. CDR3 loop: CASSLPNQETQYF. CDR3 coding DNA: TGTGCCAGCAGTTTACCCAACCAAGAGACCCAGTACTTC.

The chain links TRBV4-1 to TRBJ2-7; no firm D call. CDR1 and CDR2 (germline): MGHRA, YSYEKL. Trimming removed 4 bases from V and 2 bases from J, with 9 bases in between. This CDR3 is 13 amino acids long. Written as DNA, the CDR3 is TGCGCCAGCAGCCTCCGGGTCACCTACGAGCAGTACTTC. Its protein is CASSLRVTYEQYF.

The J gene is TRBJ1-2, the V gene TRBV5-1; D is perhaps TRBD1 (5 bases). CDR1 and CDR2 (germline): SGHRS, YFSETQ. V shed 2 bases and J shed 7 bases, with 12 bases lying between them. The CDR3 consists of 13 residues. Here the CDR3 DNA reads TGCGCCAGCAGCTTATCAGGGAGGGCTGGCTACACCTTC. As protein: CASSLSGRAGYTF.

The chain recombines TRBV13 with TRBJ1-3, with D hard to call. Trimming removed 4 bases at V and 5 bases at J, with 15 bases between. The CDR3 length is 15 residues. CDR1 and CDR2 (germline): PRHDT, FYEKMQ (reference sequence). The CDR3 sequence is CASSSPGPGRNTIYF. The DNA of the CDR3 is TGTGCCAGCAGCTCGCCTGGGCCCGGTAGAAACACCATATATTTT.

As regards this clone: The sample holds other DNA sequences that translate to the same CDR3. V usage is TRBV9 and J usage is TRBJ1-1; no reliable D call. Germline lookup yields CDR1 SGDLS and CDR2 YYNGEE. The V end was cut by 0 bases, the J end by 0 bases, with 6 bases between. This CDR3 contains 14 residues. CDR3 residues: CASSVGSMNTEAFF. The CDR3 DNA is TGTGCCAGCAGCGTAGGGTCCATGAACACTGAAGCTTTCTTT.

This rearrangement joins TRBV11-2 to TRBJ1-2, with a weak D call TRBD1 (5 bases). CDR1 and CDR2 (germline): SGHAT, FQNNGV. V was shortened by 1 base and J by 3 bases, with 15 bases between the two germline ends. This CDR3 comprises 16 residues. The CDR3 spells CASSLGREGTYYGYTF. The CDR3 bases are TGTGCCAGCAGCTTAGGGCGGGAGGGGACCTACTATGGCTACACCTTC.

The chain uses TRBV27 and TRBJ2-3, with 8 bases matching TRBD2. Trimming removed 5 bases from V and 4 bases from J; junction bases left unmatched: 14. The V gene's germline CDR1 is MNHEY and CDR2 SMNVEV (reference sequence). There are 17 residues in the CDR3. This CDR3 is CASSPRGAGVSPDTQYF. Written as DNA, the CDR3 is TGTGCCAGCAGTCCCCGAGGAGCGGGAGTGTCCCCAGATACGCAGTATTTT.

J is TRBJ1-5 and V is TRBV19, with 8 bases lining up with TRBD1. Germline-derived CDR1 and CDR2 are LNHDA and SQIVND (reference sequence). The CDR3 contains 14 residues. Unmatched junction bases numbered 5, after V lost 7 bases and J lost 3 bases. The CDR3 nucleotides read TGTGCCAGTAAGACAGGGGAGGTCAATCAGCCCCAGCATTTT. Translated: CASKTGEVNQPQHF.

The table lists this clone with a count of one. The rearrangement links TRBV5-1 to TRBJ1-1, with D unresolved. The V end was cut by 6 bases, the J end by 4 bases, with 16 bases between. CDR1 SGHRS and CDR2 YFSETQ come from the germline V gene. The CDR3 consists of 14 residues. The CDR3 sequence: CASKWADSSTEAFF. CDR3 DNA: TGCGCCAGCAAATGGGCGGATTCAAGCACTGAAGCTTTCTTT.

This chain joins TRBV5-4 and TRBJ2-5, with TRBD2 matching over 10 bases. The CDR3 contains 16 residues. V dropped 4 bases and J dropped 0; count of bases not matched to a gene: 6. Germline assignment: CDR1 SGHNT and CDR2 YYREEE (reference sequence). The CDR3 DNA reads TGTGCCAGCAGCCCAGGACTAGCGGACAACCAAGAGACCCAGTACTTC. Protein sequence: CASSPGLADNQETQYF.

The V gene is TRBV6-5, the J gene TRBJ1-3; 7 bases line up with TRBD1. CDR3 length equals 15 residues. Losses at the gene ends were 6 bases for V and 2 bases for J; bases not matched to a gene: 7. Germline V CDR1 and CDR2: MNHEY, SVGAGI. For the CDR3, the DNA is TGTGCCAGCAGGATGACAGGGATCCCTGGAAACACCATATATTTT. The encoded protein is CASRMTGIPGNTIYF.

This clone has more than one count but fewer than ten. This chain joins TRBV18 and TRBJ2-1, with TRBD1 matching 8 bases. With 3 bases clipped from V and 5 bases from J, the junction kept 9 bases outside the gene matches. This CDR3 contains 16 residues. CDR1 is KGHSH, CDR2 LQKENI, per germline. CDR3 loop: CASSPAPGQEDNEQFF. For the CDR3, the DNA is TGTGCCAGCTCACCGGCCCCGGGACAGGAAGACAATGAGCAGTTCTTC.

The rearrangement links TRBV5-4 to TRBJ2-7; D gene unclear. The CDR3 is 13 amino acids. Deletions cut 4 bases from V and 7 bases from J, with 15 bases between. CDR1 is SGHNT, CDR2 YYREEE, per germline (reference sequence). CDR3 sequence reads: CASSPEGTFEQYF. For the CDR3, the DNA is TGTGCCAGCAGCCCGGAAGGCACCTTTGAGCAGTACTTC.

The rearrangement links TRBV12-5 to TRBJ2-1; D is possibly TRBD1 (6 bases). Germline-derived CDR1 and CDR2 are LGHNT and FRNRAP. The V end lost 2 bases, the J end lost 3 bases, and 8 bases lay between the germline ends. CDR3 size: 14 residues. This CDR3 is CASGLKTGYNEQFF. The CDR3 DNA is TGTGCTAGTGGTTTGAAGACAGGCTACAATGAGCAGTTCTTC.

This clone was recorded only once. The V gene is TRBV7-9, the J gene TRBJ1-2; 8 bases map to TRBD1. The length of the CDR3 is 18 residues. The J segment lost 2 bases and the V segment lost 5 bases, leaving 16 bases of the junction unmatched. The V gene's germline CDR1 is SEHNR and CDR2 FQNEAQ (reference sequence). In nucleotides, the CDR3 is TGTGCCAGCAGCCGCCCGACAGGGGAGGCACTAAGAAACTATGGCTACACCTTC. Amino acids: CASSRPTGEALRNYGYTF.

This clone was recorded once. The genes are TRBV30 and TRBJ1-5, with TRBD1 identical over 8 bases. Per germline, CDR1 GTSNPN and CDR2 SVGIG (reference sequence). V shed 0 bases and J 5 bases; nucleotides not matched to a gene: 6. The CDR3 has 15 amino acids. CDR3 protein: CAWSVGTGEYQPQHF. The CDR3 DNA follows: TGTGCCTGGAGTGTAGGGACAGGTGAATATCAGCCCCAGCATTTT.

This clone is a singleton in its sample. The rearrangement links TRBV2 to TRBJ2-1; the D call may be TRBD1 or TRBD2 (5 bases each). Germline V gene sequence: CDR1 SNHLY, CDR2 FYNNEI. V was pared by 1 base and J by 5 bases, with 18 bases between. The CDR3 has 17 amino acids. CDR3 sequence: CASSEDNVGDLNNEQFF. DNA of the CDR3: TGTGCCAGCAGTGAAGATAATGTGGGGGATCTTAACAATGAGCAGTTCTTC.

The genes are TRBV28 and TRBJ2-4; D may correspond to TRBD1 or TRBD2 (5 bases each). From germline, CDR1 is MDHEN and CDR2 SYDVKM. Trimming removed 6 bases at V and 6 bases at J, with 21 bases between. This CDR3 is built from 16 residues. DNA for the CDR3: TGTGCCAGCAGCCTGGAGCTAGCTCCTGGGGCAAACATTCAGTACTTC. This sequence encodes CASSLELAPGANIQYF. Together with reference TRBV28 and TRBJ2-4, the CDR3 gives the full variable domain: DVKVTQSSRYLVKRTGEKVFLECVQDMDHENMFWYRQDPGLGLRLIYFSYDVKMKEKGDIPEGYSVSREKKERFSLILESASTNQTSMYLCASSLELAPGANIQYFGAGTRLSVL.

This chain uses TRBV19 with TRBJ1-2; no clear D. This CDR3 has 14 residues. Germline V lookup: CDR1 LNHDA, CDR2 SQIVND (reference sequence). The V gene lost 5 bases and the J gene lost 2 bases, with 12 bases spanning the gap. For the CDR3, the DNA is TGTGCCAGTAGTGTGAACCGGGGAAACTATGGCTACACCTTC. It yields the protein CASSVNRGNYGYTF.

The chain links TRBV25-1 to TRBJ2-7; 10 bases are shared with TRBD2. CDR1 and CDR2 (germline): MGHDK, SYGVNS. This CDR3 spans 13 amino acids. The trim removed 4 bases at V and 3 bases at J, leaving 0 bases unmatched. For the CDR3, the DNA is TGTGCCAGCAGTGGGACTAGCGGCTACGAGCAGTACTTC. This gives the protein CASSGTSGYEQYF.

In this sample, this clone turned up once. The chain uses TRBV3-1 (or the pseudogene TRBV3-2) and TRBJ2-5; D is unresolved. Germline V gives CDR1 LGHDT, CDR2 YNNKEL (reference sequence). The length of the CDR3 is 14 residues. Trimming took 0 bases from V and 2 from J, leaving 7 bases between them. The CDR3 nucleotides read TGTGCCAGCAGCCAAGATTTCACTCAAGAGACCCAGTACTTC. Translated: CASSQDFTQETQYF.

The chain combines TRBV11-2 with TRBJ1-4; the D gene is possibly TRBD1 (6 bases). The germline V gene encodes CDR1 SGHAT and CDR2 FQNNGV. The length of the CDR3 is 15 residues. V lost 2 bases and J 6 bases, leaving 13 bases between the germline ends. The CDR3 region has the DNA TGTGCCAGCAGCTTAAGAGGTCACAGGGATGAAAAACTGTTTTTT. This sequence encodes CASSLRGHRDEKLFF.

The rearrangement links TRBV28 to TRBJ2-4; D gene unclear. The CDR3 has 14 amino acids. The V and J ends lost 3 bases and 0 bases respectively, with 6 bases between them. Germline V gene lookup returns CDR1 MDHEN and CDR2 SYDVKM. CDR3 protein: CASSFSLAKNIQYF. The CDR3 DNA is TGTGCCAGCAGTTTTAGCTTAGCCAAAAACATTCAGTACTTC.

This sequence joins TRBV21-1 and TRBJ1-1. TRBV21-1 is reported as a pseudogene. This CDR3 contains 16 residues. Here the CDR3 DNA reads TGTGCCAGCAGCAAAAAGGAGGAAGGGGCTGACACTGAAGCTTTCTTT. Amino acid sequence: CASSKKEEGADTEAFF.

V and J are TRBV30 and TRBJ1-6; no clear D. Looked up from germline, CDR1 is GTSNPN and CDR2 is SVGIG (reference sequence). The CDR3 is 14 residues long. V lost 1 base, J lost 5 bases, and 9 bases lay in between. The CDR3 sequence is CAWSEGRNNSPLHF. DNA of the CDR3: TGTGCCTGGAGTGAAGGCAGAAATAATTCACCCCTCCACTTT.

The V gene is TRBV10-3, the J gene TRBJ1-2; a possible D gene is TRBD1 (6 bases). The CDR3 is 14 amino acids. Germline CDR1 and CDR2: ENHRY and SYGVKD. Trimming stripped 0 bases from V and 7 bases from J, with 12 bases between. CDR3: CAISESQGMGGYTF. CDR3 nucleotides: TGTGCCATCAGTGAGTCCCAGGGGATGGGTGGCTACACCTTC.

This chain joins TRBV7-8 and TRBJ2-7, with 8 bases aligning to TRBD1. V lost 2 bases to trimming and J lost 4 bases; unmatched junction nucleotides: 13. The CDR3 loop spans 17 amino acids. Germline CDR1 is SGHVS and CDR2 is FQNEAQ. The CDR3 region is CASSLRRTGKGVYEQYF. Written as DNA, the CDR3 is TGTGCCAGCAGCTTACGTAGGACAGGGAAGGGGGTTTACGAGCAGTACTTC.